This T cell receptor (beta chain) stems from a study of T cells of healthy individuals. Each CDR3 protein gets one entry after TCRdb re-called the 5' RACE reads with MiXCR. The sample includes under 70,000 distinct CDR3 sequences, roughly 14% of them seen just once. This TCR came from a human donor in good health.

The CDR3 coding sequence is TGCAGTGCTAGTCTCCGCAGCCGGGGGCTCAATGAGCAGTTCTTC. Protein product: CSASLRSRGLNEQFF. This chain uses TRBV20-1 with TRBJ2-1; D could derive from TRBD1 or TRBD2 (6 bases each). The CDR3 loop spans 15 amino acids. Trimming removed 3 bases at V and 6 bases at J, with 18 bases between. CDR1 is DFQATT, CDR2 SNEGSKA, per germline (reference sequence).